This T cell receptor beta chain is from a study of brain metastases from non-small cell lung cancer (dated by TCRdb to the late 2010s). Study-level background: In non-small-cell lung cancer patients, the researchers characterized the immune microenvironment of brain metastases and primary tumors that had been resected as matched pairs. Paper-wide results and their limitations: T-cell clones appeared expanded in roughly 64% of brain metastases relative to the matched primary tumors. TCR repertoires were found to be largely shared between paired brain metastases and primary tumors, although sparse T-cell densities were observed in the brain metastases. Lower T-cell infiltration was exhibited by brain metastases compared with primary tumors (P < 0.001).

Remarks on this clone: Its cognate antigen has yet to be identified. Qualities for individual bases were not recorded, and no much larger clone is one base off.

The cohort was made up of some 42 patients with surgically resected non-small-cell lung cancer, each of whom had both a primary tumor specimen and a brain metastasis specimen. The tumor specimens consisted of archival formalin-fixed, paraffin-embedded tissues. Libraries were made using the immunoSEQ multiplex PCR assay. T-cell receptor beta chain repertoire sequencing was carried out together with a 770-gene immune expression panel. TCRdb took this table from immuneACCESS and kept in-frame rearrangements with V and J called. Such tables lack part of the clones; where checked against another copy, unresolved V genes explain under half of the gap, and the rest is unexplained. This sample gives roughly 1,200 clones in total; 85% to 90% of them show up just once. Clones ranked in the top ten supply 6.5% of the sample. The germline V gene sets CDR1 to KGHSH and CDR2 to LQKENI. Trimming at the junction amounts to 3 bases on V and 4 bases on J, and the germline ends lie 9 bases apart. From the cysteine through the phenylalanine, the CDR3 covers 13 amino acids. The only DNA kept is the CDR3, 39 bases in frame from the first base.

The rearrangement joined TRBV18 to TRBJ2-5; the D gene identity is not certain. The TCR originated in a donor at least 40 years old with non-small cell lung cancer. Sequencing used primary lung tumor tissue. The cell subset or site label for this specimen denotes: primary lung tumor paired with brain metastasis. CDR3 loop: CASSPGKTETQYF. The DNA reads TGTGCCAGCTCACCGGGGAAAACAGAGACCCAGTACTTC. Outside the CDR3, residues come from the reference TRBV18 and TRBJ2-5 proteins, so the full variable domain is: NAGVMQNPRHLVRRRGQEARLRCSPMKGHSHVYWYRQLPEEGLKFMVYLQKENIIDESGMPKERFSAEFPKEGPSILRIQQVVRGDSAAYFCASSPGKTETQYFGPGTRLLVL.